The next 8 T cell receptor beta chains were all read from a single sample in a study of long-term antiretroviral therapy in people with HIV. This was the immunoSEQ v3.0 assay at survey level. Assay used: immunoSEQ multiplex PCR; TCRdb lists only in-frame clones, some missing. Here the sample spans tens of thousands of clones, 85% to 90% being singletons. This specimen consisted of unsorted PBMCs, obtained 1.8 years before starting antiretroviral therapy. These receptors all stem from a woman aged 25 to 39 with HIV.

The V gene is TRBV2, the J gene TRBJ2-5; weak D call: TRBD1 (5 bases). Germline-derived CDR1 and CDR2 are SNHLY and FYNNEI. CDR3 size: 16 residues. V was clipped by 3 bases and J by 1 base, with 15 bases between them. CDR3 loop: CASSDVEPRAQETQYF. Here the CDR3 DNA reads TGTGCCAGCAGTGATGTTGAACCCAGGGCCCAAGAGACCCAGTACTTC.

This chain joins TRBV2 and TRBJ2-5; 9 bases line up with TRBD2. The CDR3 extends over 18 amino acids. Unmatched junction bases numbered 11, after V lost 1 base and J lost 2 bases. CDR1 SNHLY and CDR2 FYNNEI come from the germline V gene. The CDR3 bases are TGTGCCAGCAGTGAAGGCGGGGGGGCAAGGGTGTATCAAGAGACCCAGTACTTC. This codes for CASSEGGGARVYQETQYF.

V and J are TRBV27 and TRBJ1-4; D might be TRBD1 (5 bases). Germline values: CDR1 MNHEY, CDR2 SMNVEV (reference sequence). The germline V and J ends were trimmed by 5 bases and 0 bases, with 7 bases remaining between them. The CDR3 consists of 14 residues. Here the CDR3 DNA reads TGTGCCAGCAGTGCCAGGGCAACTAATGAAAAACTGTTTTTT. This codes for CASSARATNEKLFF. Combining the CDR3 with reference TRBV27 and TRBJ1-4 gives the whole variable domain EAQVTQNPRYLITVTGKKLTVTCSQNMNHEYMSWYRQDPGLGLRQIYYSMNVEVTDKGDVPEGYKVSRKEKRNFPLILESPSPNQTSLYFCASSARATNEKLFFGSGTQLSVL.

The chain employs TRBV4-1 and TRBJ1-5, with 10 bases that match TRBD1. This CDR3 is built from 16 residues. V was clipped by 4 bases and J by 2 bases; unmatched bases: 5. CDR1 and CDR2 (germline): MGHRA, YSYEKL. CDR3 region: CASSPDRGVGNQPQHF. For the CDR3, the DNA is TGCGCCAGCAGCCCGGACAGGGGGGTGGGCAATCAGCCCCAGCATTTT.

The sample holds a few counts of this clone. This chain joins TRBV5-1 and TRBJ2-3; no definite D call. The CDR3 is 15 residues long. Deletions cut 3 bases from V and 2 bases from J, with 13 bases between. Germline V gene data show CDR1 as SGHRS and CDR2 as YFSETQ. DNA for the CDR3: TGCGCCAGCAGCTATGGCCGAAGGACCACAGATACGCAGTATTTT. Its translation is CASSYGRRTTDTQYF. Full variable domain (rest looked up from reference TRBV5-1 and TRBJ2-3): KAGVTQTPRYLIKTRGQQVTLSCSPISGHRSVSWYQQTPGQGLQFLFEYFSETQRNKGNFPGRFSGRQFSNSRSEMNVSTLELGDSALYLCASSYGRRTTDTQYFGPGTRLTVL.

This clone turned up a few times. The CDR3 spells CASSERVQNSPLHF. CDR3 coding DNA: TGTGCCAGCAGTGAACGAGTTCAAAATTCACCCCTCCACTTT. The V call is TRBV2, the J call TRBJ1-6; D is undetermined. Trimming cost V 2 bases and J 7 bases, with 9 bases left between them. Germline CDR1 is SNHLY and CDR2 is FYNNEI. This CDR3 has 14 amino acids.

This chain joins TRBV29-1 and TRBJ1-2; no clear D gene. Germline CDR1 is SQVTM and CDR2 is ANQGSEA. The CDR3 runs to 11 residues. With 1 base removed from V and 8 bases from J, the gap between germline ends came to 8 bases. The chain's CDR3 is CSVEVLSGYTF. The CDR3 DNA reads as TGCAGCGTTGAAGTCCTGAGCGGCTACACCTTC.

CDR3 sequence: CASSVGGWGEKLFF. The CDR3 region has the DNA TGTGCCAGCAGCGTGGGGGGTTGGGGTGAAAAACTGTTTTTT. The V gene is TRBV9, the J gene TRBJ1-4; the D gene is possibly TRBD1 (5 bases). The germline gives CDR1 SGDLS, CDR2 YYNGEE. This CDR3 comprises 14 residues. The V end was cut by 2 bases, the J end by 7 bases, with 12 bases between.